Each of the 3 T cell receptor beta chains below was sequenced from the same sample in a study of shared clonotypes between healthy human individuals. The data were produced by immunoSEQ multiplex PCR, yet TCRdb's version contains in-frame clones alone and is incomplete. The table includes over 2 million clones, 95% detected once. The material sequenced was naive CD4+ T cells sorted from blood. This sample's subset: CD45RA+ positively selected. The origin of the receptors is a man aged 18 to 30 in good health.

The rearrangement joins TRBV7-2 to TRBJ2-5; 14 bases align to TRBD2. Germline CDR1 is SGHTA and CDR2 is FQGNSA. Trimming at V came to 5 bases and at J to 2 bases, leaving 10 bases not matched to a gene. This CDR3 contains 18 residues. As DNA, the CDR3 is TGTGCCAGCAGCCCAGGGACTAGCGGGGGCCGGATGCAAGAGACCCAGTACTTC. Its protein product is CASSPGTSGGRMQETQYF.

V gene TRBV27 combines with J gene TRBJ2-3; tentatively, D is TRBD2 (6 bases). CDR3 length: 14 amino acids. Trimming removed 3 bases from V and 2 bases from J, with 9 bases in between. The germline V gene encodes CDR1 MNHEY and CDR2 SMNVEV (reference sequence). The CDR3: CASSFWRATDTQYF. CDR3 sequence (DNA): TGTGCCAGCAGTTTCTGGAGGGCCACAGATACGCAGTATTTT.

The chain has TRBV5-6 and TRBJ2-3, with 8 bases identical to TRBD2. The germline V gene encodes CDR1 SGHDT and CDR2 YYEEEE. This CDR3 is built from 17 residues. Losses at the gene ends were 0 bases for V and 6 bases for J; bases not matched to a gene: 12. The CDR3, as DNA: TGTGCCAGCAGCTTGGCCGGGAGCGGGGGAGGGCGGGATACGCAGTATTTT. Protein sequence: CASSLAGSGGGRDTQYF.